A selection of T cell receptor beta chains follows, all from one sample in a study of T cell repertoires in Merkel cell carcinoma. Sequencing was performed with immunoSEQ multiplex PCR; in TCRdb, only in-frame clones are kept and a portion is missing. The sample shows about 14,000 clones, under 85% of them seen only once. The sample taken for sequencing was tumor tissue. These receptors came from an adult with Merkel cell carcinoma. Both conserved end residues are part of each CDR3. D genes are given only for firm matches. Rows give clone size only sometimes, using once, few, many, or a class for an expanded clone.

NA	TRBJ2-1	TRBV4-1	TRBD2	TGCGCCAGCAGCCAAGGAGTATCTAGCGGGGGGTTGGATGAGCAGTTCTTC	CASSQGVSSGGLDEQFF
NA	TRBJ2-2	TRBV27	TRBD2	TGTGCCAGCAGTTTTGTTGATAGCGGGAACGGGGAGCTGTTTTTT	CASSFVDSGNGELFF
NA	TRBJ2-1	TRBV5-5	TRBD2	TGTGCCAGCAGCTTTATGGCGGGGGGGCCAGGTGAGCAGTTCTTC	CASSFMAGGPGEQFF
NA	TRBJ1-2	TRBV19	NA	TGTGCCAGTAGTATTAGTCGGGCAGGGCTCGCCTTC	CASSISRAGLAF
NA	TRBJ1-2	TRBV5-4	NA	TGTGCCAGCAGCTTGGCGGCGGGGGCGGTCTATGGCTACACCTTC	CASSLAAGAVYGYTF
NA	TRBJ2-7	TRBV2	TRBD1	TGTGCCAGCAGAGTTATGGGACAGGGGAGCGAGCAGTACTTC	CASRVMGQGSEQYF
NA	TRBJ2-1	TRBV27	TRBD1	TGTGCCAGCAGTGCCGGGACAGGGGATGAGCAGTTCTTC	CASSAGTGDEQFF
NA	TRBJ2-5	TRBV5-4	TRBD2	TGTGCCAGCAGCTCGCCTTTAGCGGGGGAGGAGACCCAGTACTTC	CASSSPLAGEETQYF
NA	TRBJ2-7	TRBV6-5	TRBD2	TGTGCCATACATAGCGGGAGGGCCTCGTACGAGCAGTACTTC	CAIHSGRASYEQYF
NA	TRBJ2-3	TRBV6-6	TRBD2	TGTGCCAGCAGTTATATAGCTAGCGGGGGGGCGGATACGCAGTATTTT	CASSYIASGGADTQYF
NA	TRBJ2-1	TRBV18	TRBD1	TGTGCCAGCTCACCCGGGACAGGGGGCGATGAGCAGTTCTTC	CASSPGTGGDEQFF
NA	TRBJ2-1	TRBV7-8	NA	TGTGCCAGCAGCTGGGGCAGGGAAGGGGAGCAGTTCTTC	CASSWGREGEQFF
NA	TRBJ1-6	TRBV28	NA	TGTGCCAGCAGCCCGTGGGACAATAATTCACCCCTCCACTTT	CASSPWDNNSPLHF
NA	TRBJ2-3	TRBV9	NA	TGTGCCAGCAGCGTAGGCCTGGGGACCACAGATACGCAGTATTTT	CASSVGLGTTDTQYF
few	TRBJ2-7	TRBV5-1	NA	TGCGCCAGCAGCTTGAGCACACCTCCCCACGAGCAGTACTTC	CASSLSTPPHEQYF
NA	TRBJ1-1	TRBV5-1	TRBD1	TGCGCCAGCAGCGAGTCGACAGGGGGCACTGAAGCTTTCTTT	CASSESTGGTEAFF
NA	TRBJ1-4	TRBV10-3	NA	TGTGCCATCAGTGGAGAGTTAAGCGGTGAAAAACTGTTTTTT	CAISGELSGEKLFF
NA	TRBJ1-2	TRBV18	TRBD1	TGTGCCAGCTCACCAAGCCGGGACAGGGGAAGGGGCTACACCTTC	CASSPSRDRGRGYTF
few	TRBJ1-1	TRBV6-5	NA	TGTGCCAGCAGTTACTCGGGGAGTTCGAACACTGAAGCTTTCTTT	CASSYSGSSNTEAFF
NA	TRBJ2-7	TRBV7-9	TRBD1	TGTGCCAGCAGCGCCGGGACAGAGACCTACGAGCAGTACTTC	CASSAGTETYEQYF
NA	TRBJ1-1	TRBV11-3	NA	TGTGCCAGCAGCTTGGGGGATCGGAACACTGAAGCTTTCTTT	CASSLGDRNTEAFF
NA	TRBJ2-1	TRBV7-3	TRBD2	TGTGCCAGCAGCTTAATCGGGGGGGCCCATGAGCAGTTCTTC	CASSLIGGAHEQFF
NA	TRBJ1-2	TRBV9	NA	TGTGCCAGCAGCGTAGGAGGCGGGGGAAACTATGGCTACACCTTC	CASSVGGGGNYGYTF
NA	TRBJ1-1	TRBV28	NA	TGTGCCAGCAGTTTGGGCGTCATGAACACTGAAGCTTTCTTT	CASSLGVMNTEAFF
once	TRBJ1-4	TRBV7-6	NA	TGTGCCAGCAGCCCCCGAAACGGAGGAGGGCCTGCAACTAATGAAAAACTGTTTTTT	CASSPRNGGGPATNEKLFF
NA	TRBJ1-2	TRBV2	NA	TGTGCCAGCAGCCCGAGCACCGGGGGCCTAAACTATGGCTACACCTTC	CASSPSTGGLNYGYTF
NA	TRBJ2-6	TRBV7-6	NA	TGTGCCAGCAGCTTAGCGGGGGAGGCCAACGTCCTGACTTTC	CASSLAGEANVLTF
NA	TRBJ1-5	TRBV27	NA	TGTGCCACCGGTGGTTCTCGGGGCAGGGAGCCCCAGCATTTT	CATGGSRGREPQHF
few	TRBJ1-1	TRBV7-9	TRBD1	TGTGCCAGCAGCTCGGCAGGGGGCACTGAAGCTTTCTTT	CASSSAGGTEAFF
NA	TRBJ2-1	TRBV9	NA	TGTGCCAGCAGCGCAGGGGGGACAGCATACAATGAGCAGTTCTTC	CASSAGGTAYNEQFF
NA	TRBJ2-4	TRBV30	NA	TGTGCCTGGAGTGTACGAGGGATGAACATTCAGTACTTC	CAWSVRGMNIQYF
NA	TRBJ1-2	TRBV10-3	NA	TGTGCCATCAGTGAGATAGGTTCTGGCTACACCTTC	CAISEIGSGYTF
NA	TRBJ1-2	TRBV2	NA	TGTGCCAGCGAAGCTAACTATGGCTACACCTTC	CASEANYGYTF
once	TRBJ1-5	TRBV6-2/TRBV6-3	TRBD1	TGTGCCAGCAGCTTGGACAGGGGGGAGGTTAGCAATCAGCCCCAGCATTTT	CASSLDRGEVSNQPQHF
NA	TRBJ2-3	TRBV27	NA	TGTGCCAGCAGTTTGCAGACTAGCACAGATACGCAGTATTTT	CASSLQTSTDTQYF
NA	TRBJ1-2	TRBV19	TRBD1	TGTGCCAGTAGTTCTCAGGGGGCGGCTAACTATGGCTACACCTTC	CASSSQGAANYGYTF
once	TRBJ1-5	TRBV19	TRBD1	TGTGCCAGTAGCCCTGGGGACAGGGAAGGTCAGCCCCAGCATTTT	CASSPGDREGQPQHF
few	TRBJ1-5	TRBV7-9	TRBD1	TGTGCCAGCAGCTTGGACAGGGTCCAGCCCCAGCATTTT	CASSLDRVQPQHF
NA	TRBJ1-1	TRBV7-2	NA	TGTGCCAGCAGCTCGGGGGGGAACACTGAAGCTTTCTTT	CASSSGGNTEAFF
NA	TRBJ2-1	TRBV5-6	NA	TGTGCCAGCAGCCTCTTGGGGGGGCGGAGCTCCTACAATGAGCAGTTCTTC	CASSLLGGRSSYNEQFF
NA	TRBJ2-6	TRBV2	NA	TGTGCCAGTCGGACGGATAGCTCTGGGGCCAACGTCCTGACTTTC	CASRTDSSGANVLTF
NA	TRBJ2-5	TRBV24-1	TRBD1	TGTGCCACCGAGGGACAGCCGCTTGGGACCCAGTACTTC	CATEGQPLGTQYF
NA	TRBJ1-5	TRBV19	TRBD1	TGTGCCAGTACTAATAGGGAGACAGGGGTTAGCAATCAGCCCCAGCATTTT	CASTNRETGVSNQPQHF
NA	TRBJ2-7	TRBV6-5	NA	TGTGCCAGCAGCTCCGGGGGAAACGAGCAGTACTTC	CASSSGGNEQYF
NA	TRBJ1-6	TRBV4-3	TRBD1	TGCGCCAGCAGCCAAGATACAGGGACAGGCTCACCCCTCCACTTT	CASSQDTGTGSPLHF
NA	TRBJ2-1	TRBV5-6	NA	TGTGCCAGCCGGTGGCACAATGAGCAGTTCTTC	CASRWHNEQFF
NA	TRBJ1-5	TRBV7-9	NA	TGTGCCAGCAGTCTAATCCGGGGTCCCCAGCATTTT	CASSLIRGPQHF
NA	TRBJ2-2	TRBV15	NA	TGTGCCACCAGCAGAGATCTAGAGGGGATGACCGGGGAGCTGTTTTTT	CATSRDLEGMTGELFF
NA	TRBJ2-1	TRBV4-1	NA	TGCGCCAGCAGCCAAGTGGGCTTACCCTCCTACAATGAGCAGTTCTTC	CASSQVGLPSYNEQFF
NA	TRBJ1-2	TRBV18	NA	TGTGCCAGCTCACCGTCGACAGAGTCGCCTTGCACCTTC	CASSPSTESPCTF
few	TRBJ2-7	TRBV10-3	NA	TGTGCCATCAGTGATACCGTATGGGGTTACGAGCAGTACTTC	CAISDTVWGYEQYF
NA	TRBJ2-7	TRBV6-1	NA	TGTGCCAGCAGTGAAGGGAAAACAGGGAGTTTCTACGAGCAGTACTTC	CASSEGKTGSFYEQYF
NA	TRBJ2-3	TRBV18	NA	TGTGCCAGCTCACCCCCCCTTGCGGATACGCAGTATTTT	CASSPPLADTQYF